Presented here are 13 T cell receptor beta chains from one specimen sequenced in a study of cytomegalovirus exposure and HLA in healthy donors. It was with 60 Vbeta and 13 Jbeta primers that the PCR ran. Libraries were prepared by immunoSEQ multiplex PCR; TCRdb keeps only in-frame clonotypes and omits some of them. The table shows some 130,000 clones, with approximately 71% occurring only once. Source material: PBMCs. Every receptor here comes from a woman between 55 and 75 years old in good health and CMV-seronegative.

The gene calls are TRBV5-1 and TRBJ2-5; 7 bases map to TRBD1. Germline CDR1 is SGHRS and CDR2 is YFSETQ. The length of the CDR3 is 16 residues. After removal of 5 bases from V and 2 bases from J, the junction contained 12 bases not matched to a gene. The CDR3 DNA reads as TGCGCCAGCAGACGGAATTCCGGGACAGCACAAGAGACCCAGTACTTC. Its translation: CASRRNSGTAQETQYF.

This chain uses TRBV4-1 with TRBJ1-5; TRBD1 might be the D (5 bases). CDR3 length: 16 amino acids. Trimming pared 0 bases from V and 1 base from J, leaving 10 bases between. Germline V gene data show CDR1 as MGHRA and CDR2 as YSYEKL. For the CDR3, the DNA is TGCGCCAGCAGCCAAGATGGACATACAAGCAATCAGCCCCAGCATTTT. It encodes CASSQDGHTSNQPQHF.

This chain joins TRBV5-1 and TRBJ2-2, with 10 bases fitting TRBD1. Germline-derived CDR1 and CDR2 are SGHRS and YFSETQ. Losses at the gene ends were 4 bases for V and 6 bases for J; bases not matched to a gene: 6. This CDR3 region has 15 residues. As DNA, the CDR3 is TGCGCCAGCAGCCTGACAGGGGGCGCGTCCGGGGAGCTGTTTTTT. As protein: CASSLTGGASGELFF.

This clone was detected a few times. V is TRBV27 and J is TRBJ1-1; D unclear. The CDR3 spans 14 residues. Germline loops: CDR1 MNHEY, CDR2 SMNVEV (reference sequence). Deletions cut 4 bases from V and 8 bases from J, with 17 bases between. The CDR3 sequence is CASSSRDPPREAFF. For the CDR3, the DNA is TGTGCCAGCAGTTCACGCGACCCACCGCGGGAAGCTTTCTTT.

The chain is built from TRBV27 and TRBJ2-1; possibly TRBD1 for D (6 bases). Looked up from germline, CDR1 is MNHEY and CDR2 is SMNVEV (reference sequence). Trimming stripped 5 bases from V and 9 bases from J, with 17 bases between. This CDR3 has 14 residues. The CDR3 reads CASSPLTGRTEQFF. CDR3 nucleotides: TGTGCCAGCAGTCCGTTAACAGGGCGTACTGAGCAGTTCTTC.

The chain links TRBV4-2 to TRBJ2-7; maybe TRBD1 (5 bases). The CDR3 is 15 residues long. The V gene's germline CDR1 is LGHNA and CDR2 YNFKEQ. V lost 0 bases to trimming and J lost 3 bases, with 12 bases between them. CDR3 coding DNA: TGTGCCAGCAGCCAAGATGGCCCAGGGCTCTACGAGCAGTACTTC. Amino acids: CASSQDGPGLYEQYF.

This clone was detected only a few times. CDR3 nucleotide sequence: TGTGCCAGCAGTTTCCCCGGTCAGGTGAACGAGCAGTACTTC. It is translated as CASSFPGQVNEQYF. The J gene is TRBJ2-7, the V gene TRBV28; D not certain. This CDR3 contains 14 residues. Germline V CDR1 and CDR2: MDHEN, SYDVKM. The V end was cut by 3 bases, the J end by 5 bases, with 14 bases between.

CDR3: CASSGNPGTTNTGELFF. DNA for the CDR3: TGTGCCAGCAGCGGGAATCCCGGGACAACGAACACCGGGGAGCTGTTTTTT. The chain links TRBV9 to TRBJ2-2; D perhaps matches TRBD1 (6 bases). The V and J ends lost 3 bases and 0 bases respectively, with 15 bases between them. The germline gives CDR1 SGDLS, CDR2 YYNGEE. This CDR3 is 17 amino acids long.

To note about this clone: Other nucleotide sequences from this sample produce the same CDR3. The chain links TRBV5-1 to TRBJ1-1; no clear D. The germline gives CDR1 SGHRS, CDR2 YFSETQ. Between the trimmed V and J ends, which lost 0 bases and 2 bases, there was a span of 8 bases. The CDR3 spans 14 residues. CDR3 loop: CASSLVAGNTEAFF. CDR3 nucleotide sequence: TGCGCCAGCAGCTTGGTTGCGGGTAACACTGAAGCTTTCTTT.

The J gene is TRBJ2-7, the V gene TRBV14; tentative D call: TRBD1 (5 bases). Trimming stripped 4 bases from V and 0 bases from J, with 19 bases between. Germline CDR1 and CDR2: SGHDN and FVKESK. The CDR3 consists of 17 residues. CDR3: CASSPRSGLPISYEQYF. The CDR3 nucleotides are TGTGCCAGCAGCCCCCGCTCAGGGCTACCGATCTCCTACGAGCAGTACTTC.

This chain links TRBV19 with TRBJ1-2, with 9 bases aligning to TRBD1. The CDR3 loop spans 19 amino acids. Germline trimming cut 7 bases from V and 8 bases from J; bases unmatched to any gene: 26. CDR1 is LNHDA, CDR2 SQIVND, per germline (reference sequence). The CDR3 DNA sequence: TGTGCCAGTACCTACCGGGACAGGGCCCCAATGACTCCTACGCGGGGCTACACCTTC. Protein sequence: CASTYRDRAPMTPTRGYTF.

V gene TRBV18 combines with J gene TRBJ2-2, with D perhaps matching TRBD1 (5 bases). CDR3 length equals 15 residues. Looked up from germline, CDR1 is KGHSH and CDR2 is LQKENI. V gave up 1 base and J gave up 7 bases, with 13 bases separating them. The CDR3 sequence is CASSPRSTDDGELFF. CDR3 DNA: TGTGCCAGCTCACCACGTTCGACAGACGACGGGGAGCTGTTTTTT.

V is TRBV18 and J is TRBJ2-7, with TRBD1 matching over 9 bases. The CDR3 is 17 amino acids. V lost 3 bases, J lost 5 bases, and 14 bases stayed unmatched. Per the germline V gene, CDR1 is KGHSH and CDR2 is LQKENI. The CDR3 protein is CASSPSQTDRGGNEQYF. CDR3 coding DNA: TGTGCCAGCTCACCTTCCCAGACGGACAGGGGTGGAAACGAGCAGTACTTC.